The entry below describes one T cell receptor (beta chain). Its antigen remains undetermined. From a lookup of the germline V gene (reference sequence), CDR1 and CDR2 are DFQATT and SNEGSKA. The CDR3 spans 18 residues, from the cysteine through the phenylalanine. DNA for this receptor is not on file. These data come from a study of T cells in severe cutaneous drug reactions (dated by TCRdb to the late 2010s). Concerning the study at large: Recruitment took place between the early 2010s and the late 2010s, drawing patients from Taiwan, Thailand and a European registry network. Assignment of the culprit drug relied on both the Naranjo algorithm and the ALDEN drug causality algorithm. Blister fluids/cells, PBMC and other biological samples were taken from patients in the acute stage or the recovery stage. Bulk TCR sequencing was combined with single-cell sequencing, quantitative PCR validation, functional assays and transgenic mouse experiments. Only patients with a probable or definite SJS/TEN or DRESS diagnosis by RegiSCAR criteria were enrolled. Libraries were prepared using iRepertoire multiplex PCR, and a comparison was cited by the authors in which similar capture of abundant clonotypes was shown across iRepertoire and 5' RACE methods with or without UMI. General study outcomes and caveats: Although undetectable or scarce in tolerant-control and healthy-donor PBMC, a public TCRbeta CDR3 was found in all seven CBZ-SJS/TEN blister samples, at a mean of around 15%. TRBV12-4 usage was strongly increased in CBZ-SJS/TEN patients, averaging about 32% in blister cells and approximately 5% in PBMC. According to the authors, further study is still needed to determine whether the public TCR generalizes to SJS/TEN caused by other drugs.

For both bulk and single-cell sequencing, libraries were prepared with the iRepertoire multiplex PCR system and TCR subtype-specific primers. Multiplex PCR using primers aimed at the V, D and J gene regions produced the bulk TCR beta libraries. Roughly 100-550 ng of RNA per sample served as input for bulk TCR library preparation. An Illumina MiSeq was used to sequence the bulk TCR beta amplicons. Under the source paper's analysis protocol: Quality control steps removed sample misassignments and low-quality sequencing reads. CDR3 was defined as the amino acids lying between the Y[YFLI]C motif of the V-gene and the [FW]GXGT motif of the J-segment. CDR3 clonotypes and TRBV and TRBJ gene assignments were based on the IMGT database. For each sample, TRBV expression was normalized against the mean for the same gene in PBMC from around 45 healthy donors. The reads were reprocessed in TCRdb, with one entry per CDR3 protein sequence and no accompanying DNA. Here the V and J calls rest on TCRdb's processing, not on the authors' analysis. The record for this sample contains about 21,000 distinct CDR3 sequences. The ten largest make up 6.5% to 8% of the sample.

Sequencing was performed on donors who were patients with carbamazepine-induced Stevens-Johnson syndrome or toxic epidermal necrolysis (CBZ-SJS/TEN). Peripheral blood repertoires were obtained from CBZ-SJS/TEN patients of Han Chinese (about five) and European (roughly six) origin. Patients with drug-induced severe cutaneous adverse reactions had T cell receptor repertoires profiled by next-generation sequencing to look for drug-specific clonotypes. The RNA was isolated from either blister cells of skin lesions or peripheral blood mononuclear cells. Sequencing used PBMCs. This receptor was obtained from a human donor with toxic epidermal necrolysis, a severe cutaneous drug reaction. The V and J genes are TRBV20-1 and TRBJ2-3; the TRBD1 assignment by TCRdb is unverifiable without DNA. This receptor has the CDR3 CSAFDLTPTGAATDTQYF.